This entry features one TCR beta chain sequence. The clone's antigen remains unknown. No base-level quality is on record; no much larger clone is a single base apart. What the time point label conveys for this sample: about 28 days (+/-7) after the second vaccine dose. AZD1222 recipients given second doses at about 4 weeks or at about 12 weeks were pooled, since spike-specific TCR depth and breadth were not found to differ between the two schedules. Vaccinee samples came from UK trials COV001 and COV002, including a single-blind randomized controlled phase 2/3 trial of AZD1222 (ChAdOx1 nCoV-19) in healthy adults. For TCRbeta chain sequencing, PBMC samples from trial participants were taken at day 0 and at day 28 after the second dose. Inclusive of the bounding cysteine and phenylalanine, the CDR3 is 16 residues long. Only the CDR3 portion is preserved as DNA: 48 bases, with reading frame beginning at the first base. V was cut back by 2 bases and J by 2 bases, leaving a gap of 10 bases between them. As encoded in the germline V gene, CDR1 is KGHSH while CDR2 is LQKENI.

This specimen comes from a study of T cell responses to AZD1222 COVID-19 vaccine (dated by TCRdb to the early 2020s). About the full investigation: A total of under 250 trial participants underwent TCR sequencing, of whom roughly 210 had received two doses of AZD1222 and about 26 had received two doses of the MenACWY control vaccine. Trial participants were enrolled by age into 18-55, 56-69 and 70-plus year subgroups, with roughly 150, 30 and 60 TCR-sequenced participants respectively. Beyond this particular receptor, the publication reports: Participants were mostly white British and included more females than males, and it was suggested by the authors that clonal diversity may have been underestimated. The 56-69-year group was small, and its depth increase did not reach significance, likely because of low power. The vaccine-associated CD4 TCRs covered the entire spike protein, and the dominant responses fell in regions 160-218 and 743-854. Spike-specific TCR breadth and depth rose significantly after two AZD1222 doses compared with day 0 and with MenACWY recipients. Epitopes outside the regions mutated in the B.1.351 and B.1.1.7 variants were reportedly recognized by nearly half of the unique spike-specific TCRs. Because no day 14 peak-response samples were available, the repertoires could be characterized only after the peak T cell response. Conclusions about previously exposed vaccinees are limited, since just 5 to 7 AZD1222 recipients were seropositive for SARS-CoV-2 at baseline.

The CDR3 regions of human TCRbeta chains were analyzed by immunosequencing. Under the source paper's analysis protocol: Repertoire TCRs were matched against a reference library of SARS-CoV-2-specific TCRs generated with the MIRA antigen-specificity platform. Breadth meant the fraction of unique TCRs that were SARS-CoV-2-associated, whereas depth meant the fraction of total T cells that were SARS-CoV-2-associated. Using the MIRA data, every spike-specific TCR was mapped to the spike region that the TCR reacted to and assigned to either a CD4 or a CD8 class. Log10-transformed breadth and depth values were compared by one-way ANOVA with Sidak's multiple comparisons tests. TCRdb provides this immuneACCESS table in a form limited to in-frame rearrangements. Some clones are lacking; in checked studies, under half of them reflect an unresolved V gene, and why the rest are absent is not known. Clone size and V and J calls were adopted from that table, with D and trimming inferred from the DNA. Within this sample are some 200,000 clones, with approximately 90% of them counted one time only. About 3.5% of the sample goes to the ten largest clones.

The chain couples TRBV18 to TRBJ2-6; the D segment is perhaps TRBD1 or TRBD2, each sharing 5 matched bases. Sequencing used peripheral blood, obtained 28 days after the second AZD1222 dose. This TCR was sampled from an adult who received the AZD1222 COVID-19 vaccine. The base sequence is TGTGCCAGCTCACCATTCCGGGACGCTGGGGCCAACGTCCTGACTTTC. Translation gives CASSPFRDAGANVLTF.